These T cell receptor beta chains were read from a single sample in a study of beta chain features in type 1 diabetes. Some clones are missing from TCRdb's copy, which holds only in-frame ones; the method was immunoSEQ multiplex PCR. The table shows a few hundred thousand clones, with approximately 16% occurring only once. The sequenced sample was naive CD4+ T cells from blood. The receptors shown here come from a man younger than 45 with type 1 diabetes. CDR3s leave out the opening cysteine and the closing phenylalanine or tryptophan. Each record gives: J gene, D gene, clone size, V gene, CDR3 protein. A D gene is named only where the DNA matches it firmly. The listing skips clone size in some rows; elsewhere it reads once, few, many or a size class.

TRBJ2-7,TRBD2,few,TRBV30,AGKLAGDTYEQY
TRBJ2-1,NA,few,TRBV29-1,SATGMLGPNGDEQF
TRBJ2-6,NA,few,TRBV9,ASSVEPGSGANVLT
TRBJ2-6,TRBD2,NA,TRBV29-1,SVELAASSGANVLT
TRBJ2-1,TRBD1,few,TRBV15,ATRGQGGYNEQF
TRBJ2-3,TRBD1,few,TRBV4-2,ASSQKGGQDTQY
TRBJ2-7,NA,NA,TRBV7-2,ASTPTLDEQY
TRBJ2-2,NA,NA,TRBV29-1,SVSLVGANTGELF
TRBJ2-1,NA,NA,TRBV7-9,ASSYQGGPYNEQF
TRBJ1-2,NA,few,TRBV4-2,ASSQERLGYT
TRBJ2-1,TRBD2,few,TRBV9,AGAPGTSGYNEQF
TRBJ2-1,TRBD2,few,TRBV29-1,SVGTSGFNEQF
TRBJ2-1,NA,NA,TRBV29-1,SVERLVAYNEQF
TRBJ2-3,TRBD1,NA,TRBV29-1,SVEEIEGQAQY
TRBJ2-7,NA,NA,TRBV10-3,AIRENDISYEQY
TRBJ1-2,NA,NA,TRBV7-6,ASSVTQGRGYT
TRBJ2-3,TRBD2,few,TRBV7-2,ASSSSTSSDTQY
TRBJ1-1,NA,few,TRBV29-1,STAGTYSYTEAF
TRBJ2-3,TRBD1,NA,TRBV2,ASGTGGRDTQY
TRBJ2-1,TRBD1,NA,TRBV25-1,ASSDYRGNEQF
TRBJ2-1,NA,few,TRBV27,ASSLYNEQF
TRBJ2-1,TRBD2,NA,TRBV30,AWSGTSARNEQF
TRBJ2-2,NA,NA,TRBV25-1,ASSDPLHTGELF
TRBJ2-1,NA,few,TRBV7-9,ASSLTGPNEQF
TRBJ2-3,NA,few,TRBV7-7,ASSLGRDDTQY
TRBJ2-1,NA,NA,TRBV25-1,ASSDPADNFYEQF
TRBJ2-1,NA,NA,TRBV6-6,ASIKGSDNEQF
TRBJ2-5,TRBD1,NA,TRBV6-5,ASSFHDRVETQY
TRBJ2-1,TRBD1,few,TRBV19,ASSTGQGYTYNEQF
TRBJ2-3,NA,NA,TRBV5-1,ASRSSTSTDTQY
TRBJ2-2,TRBD2,NA,TRBV4-3,ASSQDSGTYTGELF
TRBJ1-2,NA,NA,TRBV30,AWSTGNGYT
TRBJ1-1,NA,NA,TRBV4-1,ASSQFVGTEAF
TRBJ2-5,NA,NA,TRBV15,ATSRKGGQETQY
TRBJ2-7,NA,NA,TRBV9,ASSPRQEVLYYEQY
TRBJ1-1,NA,NA,TRBV18,ASSPPGWTEAF
TRBJ1-2,NA,few,TRBV28,ASSLIAVRYGYT